This is a list of T cell receptor beta chains from one sample in a study of Graves' ophthalmopathy and Graves' hyperthyroidism. TCRdb recomputed calls from the multiplex PCR reads with MiXCR, one row per CDR3 protein. The sample contains over a million distinct CDR3 sequences, 36% of which appear only once. Sequenced sample: peripheral blood or thyroid tissue (not recorded which). Every receptor here comes from an adult man with Graves' hyperthyroidism. Each CDR3 is given with its conserved first and last residue.

cdr3_aa | j_call | cdr3_length | v_call
CASSYWLRRTTGANVLTF | TRBJ2-6 | 18 | TRBV6-5
CSASRTASSNQPQHF | TRBJ1-5 | 15 | TRBV20-1
CASSTTGSNEKLFF | TRBJ1-4 | 14 | TRBV13
CASSSTHRVGLNQPQHF | TRBJ1-5 | 17 | TRBV7-8
CASSLFSGGKPYEQYF | TRBJ2-7 | 16 | TRBV7-4
CDSSTEYEQYF | TRBJ2-7 | 11 | TRBV19
CASSGGTSGSGADTQYF | TRBJ2-3 | 17 | TRBV11-2
CASSPPTDSHLNEQYF | TRBJ2-7 | 16 | TRBV14
CASSFYICSALSAEQYF | TRBJ2-7 | 17 | TRBV25-1
CSVGQMLDNEQFF | . | 13 | TRBV29-1
CASSRTYNTEAFF | TRBJ1-1 | 13 | TRBV6-5
CASGTPGEKLFF | TRBJ1-4 | 12 | TRBV28
CSVEIGSRKGSPQHF | TRBJ1-5 | 15 | TRBV29-1
CASSRYSSGNTIYF | TRBJ1-3 | 14 | TRBV3-1
CASSARKGTGGKLFF | TRBJ1-4 | 15 | TRBV5-6
CASSPDRGYQPQHF | TRBJ1-5 | 14 | TRBV10-3
CATLSRGTLREQYF | TRBJ2-7 | 14 | TRBV10-3
CASSLGGNGRTEAFF | TRBJ1-1 | 15 | TRBV28
CASSPHLLLGYQETQYF | TRBJ2-5 | 17 | TRBV6-6
CASSDSQGISGNTIYF | TRBJ1-3 | 16 | TRBV25-1
CASSLSGTGKTNYGYTF | TRBJ1-2 | 17 | TRBV10-3
CASSEAEVNTEAFF | TRBJ1-1 | 14 | TRBV2
CASSQVGTSAYEQYF | TRBJ2-7 | 15 | TRBV14
CASSPGQGGLKPQHF | TRBJ1-5 | 15 | TRBV12-3/TRBV12-4
CASSFLDRGRRDEQYF | TRBJ2-7 | 16 | TRBV7-2
CASNTIPGPNPGELFF | TRBJ2-2 | 16 | TRBV13
CASSFGEQFF | TRBJ2-1 | 10 | TRBV5-1
CASSLRVQEGNEKLFF | TRBJ1-4 | 16 | TRBV7-3
CASSHRGLSYEQYF | TRBJ2-7 | 14 | TRBV19
CASSLYGFQETQYF | TRBJ2-5 | 14 | TRBV7-3
CASSPRDKVGYTF | TRBJ1-2 | 13 | TRBV7-3
CASSLVWEGIETQYF | TRBJ2-5 | 15 | TRBV5-6
CASRRDVHNSPLHF | TRBJ1-6 | 14 | TRBV9
CASSLRLASFSYEQYF | TRBJ2-7 | 16 | TRBV5-1
CASSLGPAVYNEQFF | TRBJ2-1 | 15 | TRBV7-8
CASKGAGTEAFF | TRBJ1-1 | 12 | TRBV2
CASRSGGGGNSPLHF | TRBJ1-6 | 15 | TRBV25-1
CASSYRVQVNQPQHF | TRBJ1-5 | 15 | TRBV10-3
CAISEENYGYTF | TRBJ1-2 | 12 | TRBV10-3
CASSEVQTVTGSEQYF | TRBJ2-7 | 16 | TRBV5-1